This T cell receptor beta chain originates from a study of blood T cells in healthy people across ages. Using a J-beta primer mix together with a sample-barcoded 5' primer, a second PCR was run for about 7 to 12 cycles. TCRdb analysed the 5' RACE reads with MiXCR anew, one entry per CDR3 protein. Here the sample spans just under 550,000 distinct CDR3 sequences, 24% being singletons. The junction had 9 bases not matched to a gene; V was cut back by 1 base and J by 5 bases. The CDR3 sequence is 16 residues long. Germline V CDR1 and CDR2: SNHLY, FYNNEI. The table lists this clonotype with a few counts. Its target is unknown. General study points: Both naive CD4+ cell counts and diversity were greater in long-lived donors than in aged donors.

The same data also contributed to another study, on T cells of mothers and their children.

This clonotype originated in a boy between 10 and 17 years old in good health. The chain is built from TRBV2 and TRBJ2-3, with 7 bases that match TRBD2. The sequencing input was blood. The CDR3, as DNA: TGTGCCAGCAGTGAAGTCTTAGCGGGTGTGGAAGATACGCAGTATTTT. As protein: CASSEVLAGVEDTQYF.